This T cell receptor beta chain appears in the sequencing data of a study of T cell repertoires in cytomegalovirus infection. Across the study: Public TCR beta signatures indicated both CMV infection and matching HLA type.

TCRdb independently ran MiXCR on the reads; one entry per CDR3 protein. The sample comprises fewer than 350,000 distinct CDR3 sequences, around 9.5% of which are singletons, and about 3.9% rests with the top ten. This clonotype was detected a few times. Germline V gives CDR1 MNHEY, CDR2 SVGEGT. Losses at the gene ends were 1 base for V and 1 base for J; bases not matched to a gene: 12. The CDR3 runs to 18 residues. Material for sequencing was PBMCs. This sequence joins TRBV6-2 or TRBV6-3 and TRBJ2-5; TRBD1 matches 7 bases. This sequence originates from a human donor in good health (CMV status not recorded). Some clones in this sample may be carry-over from other donors' samples. Here the CDR3 reads CASSYYGRGSPIQETQYF. The DNA for the CDR3 is TGTGCCAGCAGTTACTACGGCAGGGGGTCACCGATCCAAGAGACCCAGTACTTC.